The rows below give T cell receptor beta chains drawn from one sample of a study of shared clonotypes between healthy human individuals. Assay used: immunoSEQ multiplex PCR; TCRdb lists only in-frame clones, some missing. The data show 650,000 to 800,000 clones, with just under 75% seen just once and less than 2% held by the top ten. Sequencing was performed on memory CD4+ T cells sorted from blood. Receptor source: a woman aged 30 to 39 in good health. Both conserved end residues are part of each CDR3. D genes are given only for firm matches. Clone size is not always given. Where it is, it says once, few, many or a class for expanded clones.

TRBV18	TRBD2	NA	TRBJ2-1	CASSQGLAGYNEQFF	TGTGCCAGCTCACAGGGACTAGCGGGCTACAATGAGCAGTTCTTC
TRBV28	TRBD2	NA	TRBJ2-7	CASSLGGRHYEQYF	TGTGCCAGCAGTTTGGGAGGGCGGCACTACGAGCAGTACTTC
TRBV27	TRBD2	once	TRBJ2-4	CASREKAGLAKNIQYF	TGTGCCAGCAGGGAAAAAGCGGGACTAGCCAAAAACATTCAGTACTTC
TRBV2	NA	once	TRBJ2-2	CASKRDSTGELFF	TGTGCCAGCAAACGGGACTCCACCGGGGAGCTGTTTTTT
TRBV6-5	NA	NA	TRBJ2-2	CASGRSPGELFF	TGTGCCAGCGGGAGGAGTCCCGGGGAGCTGTTTTTT
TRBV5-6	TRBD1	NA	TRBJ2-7	CASSLYPGQGTYEQYF	TGTGCCAGCAGCCTCTATCCGGGACAGGGGACCTACGAGCAGTACTTC
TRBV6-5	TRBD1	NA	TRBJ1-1	CASSHLRTGETAFF	TGTGCCAGCAGTCACCTCCGGACAGGGGAGACGGCTTTCTTT
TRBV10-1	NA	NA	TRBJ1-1	CASSPIQGQNTEAFF	TGCGCCAGCAGCCCAATACAGGGCCAGAACACTGAAGCTTTCTTT
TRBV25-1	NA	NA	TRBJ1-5	CASRGGEVNQPQHF	TGTGCCAGCAGGGGAGGGGAAGTCAATCAGCCCCAGCATTTT
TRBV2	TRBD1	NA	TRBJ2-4	CASSPRQGISKNIQYF	TGTGCCAGCAGTCCACGACAGGGAATATCCAAAAACATTCAGTACTTC
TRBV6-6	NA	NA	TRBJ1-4	CASRRTTGRTNEKLFF	TGTGCCAGCAGGAGGACTACAGGGCGGACTAATGAAAAACTGTTTTTT
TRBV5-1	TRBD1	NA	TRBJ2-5	CASSARQGKGETQYF	TGCGCCAGCAGCGCCCGACAGGGTAAAGGGGAGACCCAGTACTTC
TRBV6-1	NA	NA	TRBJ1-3	CASSGEPFSGNTIYF	TGTGCCAGCAGCGGGGAACCCTTCTCTGGAAACACCATATATTTT
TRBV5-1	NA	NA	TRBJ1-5	CASSPVTLRRVSNQPQHF	TGCGCCAGCAGCCCCGTTACCCTCCGCAGAGTTAGCAATCAGCCCCAGCATTTT
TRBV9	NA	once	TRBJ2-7	CASSVEPGNTYEQYF	TGTGCCAGCAGCGTAGAGCCAGGGAATACCTACGAGCAGTACTTC
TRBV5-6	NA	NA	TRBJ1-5	CASSTGTGDQPQHF	TGTGCCAGCAGCACGGGGACTGGTGATCAGCCCCAGCATTTT
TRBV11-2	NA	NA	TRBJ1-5	CASSLVPGEQPQHF	TGTGCCAGCAGCTTAGTGCCAGGAGAACAGCCCCAGCATTTT
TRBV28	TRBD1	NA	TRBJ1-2	CASSLGTGSSGYTF	TGTGCCAGCAGTTTAGGGACAGGGTCTTCTGGCTACACCTTC
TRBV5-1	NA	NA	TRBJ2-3	CASSLEGRPSTTSTDTQYF	TGCGCCAGCAGCTTGGAAGGCCGTCCCTCTACAACTAGCACAGATACGCAGTATTTT
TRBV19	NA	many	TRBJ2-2	CASSIRMGWGPNTGELFF	TGTGCCAGTAGTATAAGGATGGGGTGGGGGCCGAACACCGGGGAGCTGTTTTTT
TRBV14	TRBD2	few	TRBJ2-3	CASSLRRTSGRRTDTQYF	TGTGCCAGCAGCCTAAGACGGACTAGCGGGAGACGGACAGATACGCAGTATTTT
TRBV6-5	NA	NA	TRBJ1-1	CASINRVSGTEAFF	TGTGCCAGCATAAACAGGGTGTCAGGCACTGAAGCTTTCTTT
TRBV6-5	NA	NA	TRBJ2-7	CASSYSISGGYEQYF	TGTGCCAGCAGTTACTCGATTTCCGGGGGCTACGAGCAGTACTTC
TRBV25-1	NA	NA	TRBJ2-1	CASSDRGGDEQFF	TGTGCCAGCAGTGACAGGGGGGGTGATGAGCAGTTCTTC
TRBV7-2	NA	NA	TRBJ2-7	CASSLGILFSSYEQYF	TGTGCCAGCAGCTTAGGGATCCTTTTTAGCTCCTACGAGCAGTACTTC
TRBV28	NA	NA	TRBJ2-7	CASIDTLLLTREQYF	TGTGCCAGCATCGACACGCTCCTCCTGACACGCGAGCAGTACTTC
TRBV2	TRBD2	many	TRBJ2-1	CASSEDLRLADNEQFF	TGTGCCAGCAGTGAAGATCTAAGACTAGCGGATAATGAGCAGTTCTTC
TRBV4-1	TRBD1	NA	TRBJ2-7	CASSRGQGPNYEQYF	TGCGCCAGCAGCCGAGGACAGGGGCCGAACTACGAGCAGTACTTC
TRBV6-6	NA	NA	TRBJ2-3	CASSYTRTYTDTQYF	TGTGCCAGCAGTTACACACGGACCTACACAGATACGCAGTATTTT
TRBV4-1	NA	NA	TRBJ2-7	CASSQVLLASEQYF	TGCGCCAGCAGCCAAGTCCTACTAGCATCCGAGCAGTACTTC
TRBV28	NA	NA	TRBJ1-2	CASSFGGWAGEAYGYTF	TGTGCCAGCAGTTTTGGTGGGTGGGCAGGGGAGGCCTATGGCTACACCTTC
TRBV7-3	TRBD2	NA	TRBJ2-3	CASSFLGTSESTDTQYF	TGTGCCAGCAGTTTCCTGGGGACTAGCGAGAGCACAGATACGCAGTATTTT
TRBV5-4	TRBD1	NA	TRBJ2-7	CASSHATTGPVYEQYF	TGTGCCAGCAGCCATGCTACGACAGGGCCCGTCTACGAGCAGTACTTC
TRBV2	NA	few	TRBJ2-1	CASSGEGFYNEQFF	TGTGCCAGCAGTGGCGAGGGATTCTACAATGAGCAGTTCTTC
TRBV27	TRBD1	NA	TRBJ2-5	CASSPRRQGPETQYF	TGTGCCAGCAGCCCACGCCGACAGGGCCCAGAGACCCAGTACTTC
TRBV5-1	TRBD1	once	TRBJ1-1	CASKQGARLMGEAFF	TGCGCCAGCAAGCAGGGGGCGCGTTTGATGGGTGAAGCTTTCTTT
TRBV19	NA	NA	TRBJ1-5	CASSIQEGGQPQHF	TGTGCCAGTAGTATCCAGGAAGGCGGTCAGCCCCAGCATTTT
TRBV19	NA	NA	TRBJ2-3	CASAQGSTDTQYF	TGTGCCAGCGCCCAGGGGAGCACAGATACGCAGTATTTT
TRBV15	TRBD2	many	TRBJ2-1	CATSREASGTYNEQFF	TGTGCCACCAGCAGAGAGGCAAGCGGGACGTACAATGAGCAGTTCTTC
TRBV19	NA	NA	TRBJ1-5	CASSIEGSNQPQHF	TGTGCCAGTAGTATTGAAGGGAGCAATCAGCCCCAGCATTTT
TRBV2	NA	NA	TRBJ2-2	CASRVSREHTGELFF	TGTGCCAGCAGGGTGAGCAGGGAGCATACCGGGGAGCTGTTTTTT
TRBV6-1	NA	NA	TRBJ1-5	CASSELGVQPQHF	TGTGCCAGCAGTGAATTGGGGGTTCAGCCCCAGCATTTT